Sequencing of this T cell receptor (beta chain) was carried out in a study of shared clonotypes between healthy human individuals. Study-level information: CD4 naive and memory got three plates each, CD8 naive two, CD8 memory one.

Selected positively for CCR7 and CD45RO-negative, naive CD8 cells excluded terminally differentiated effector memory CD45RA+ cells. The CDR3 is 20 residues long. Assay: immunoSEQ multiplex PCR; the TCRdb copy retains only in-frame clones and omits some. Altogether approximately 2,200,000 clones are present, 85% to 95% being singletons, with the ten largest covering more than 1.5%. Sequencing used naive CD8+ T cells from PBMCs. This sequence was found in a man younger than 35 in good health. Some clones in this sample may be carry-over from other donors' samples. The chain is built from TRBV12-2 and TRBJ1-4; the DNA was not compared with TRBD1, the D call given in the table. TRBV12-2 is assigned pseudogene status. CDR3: CASRLSGETERQGSNEKLFF. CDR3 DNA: TGTGCAAGTCGCTTAAGTGGGGAAACCGAGCGACAGGGAAGCAATGAAAAACTGTTTTTT.